Listed below are T cell receptor beta chains from one sample, sequenced in a study of control samples from healthy donors and cancer patients. This table comes from immunoSEQ multiplex PCR, and its TCRdb copy is limited to in-frame clones, with some not included. The sample holds under 300,000 clones, roughly four fifths seen once. Material for sequencing was PBMCs. The receptors originated from a woman in her sixties with lung cancer. CDR3s include the opening cysteine and the closing phenylalanine or tryptophan. Fields, in order: V gene, clone size, J gene, D gene, CDR3 protein, CDR3 DNA. D genes are given only for firm matches. The size entry is marked missing in some rows and otherwise reads once, few, many or a size class.

v_call: TRBV5-1
clone_size: once
j_call: TRBJ2-7
d_call: -
cdr3_aa: CASSFNSQGAYEQYF
cdr3_nt: TGCGCCAGCAGCTTTAACTCACAAGGAGCCTACGAGCAGTACTTC

v_call: TRBV7-2
clone_size: -
j_call: TRBJ1-5
d_call: -
cdr3_aa: CASSRDSIYSNQPQHF
cdr3_nt: TGTGCCAGCAGTCGCGACAGCATCTATAGCAATCAGCCCCAGCATTTT

v_call: TRBV5-8
clone_size: -
j_call: TRBJ2-1
d_call: TRBD1
cdr3_aa: CASGRDRGPYEQFF
cdr3_nt: TGTGCCAGCGGCCGGGACAGGGGGCCTTATGAGCAGTTCTTC

v_call: TRBV6-2/TRBV6-3
clone_size: -
j_call: TRBJ2-7
d_call: -
cdr3_aa: CASSYGGGLYEQYF
cdr3_nt: TGTGCCAGCAGTTACGGCGGGGGCCTTTACGAGCAGTACTTC

v_call: TRBV7-9
clone_size: -
j_call: TRBJ1-2
d_call: TRBD1
cdr3_aa: CASTLPGQEGYGYTF
cdr3_nt: TGTGCCAGCACCCTACCGGGACAGGAGGGCTATGGCTACACCTTC

v_call: TRBV5-1
clone_size: many
j_call: TRBJ1-1
d_call: -
cdr3_aa: CASSSTGTLTEAFF
cdr3_nt: TGCGCCAGCAGCTCGACAGGTACTCTAACTGAAGCTTTCTTT

v_call: TRBV3-1/TRBV3-2
clone_size: -
j_call: TRBJ1-1
d_call: -
cdr3_aa: CASSQVGPNTEAFF
cdr3_nt: TGTGCCAGCAGCCAAGTTGGACCAAACACTGAAGCTTTCTTT

v_call: TRBV5-1
clone_size: few
j_call: TRBJ2-3
d_call: -
cdr3_aa: CASSTGSTDTQYF
cdr3_nt: TGCGCCAGCAGTACAGGGTCGACAGATACGCAGTATTTT

v_call: TRBV6-5
clone_size: -
j_call: TRBJ1-2
d_call: -
cdr3_aa: CASSNWDYGYTF
cdr3_nt: TGTGCCAGCAGCAACTGGGACTATGGCTACACCTTC

v_call: TRBV4-1
clone_size: few
j_call: TRBJ2-2
d_call: -
cdr3_aa: CASSQDGTGELFF
cdr3_nt: TGCGCCAGCAGCCAAGATGGCACCGGGGAGCTGTTTTTT

v_call: TRBV19
clone_size: few
j_call: TRBJ1-2
d_call: -
cdr3_aa: CASSSRNGEMNYGYTF
cdr3_nt: TGTGCCAGTAGTTCCCGCAATGGGGAGATGAACTATGGCTACACCTTC

v_call: TRBV6-6
clone_size: -
j_call: TRBJ1-6
d_call: TRBD1
cdr3_aa: CASRNRGQGNSPLHF
cdr3_nt: TGTGCCAGCAGGAACAGGGGACAGGGCAATTCACCCCTCCACTTT

v_call: TRBV29-1
clone_size: -
j_call: TRBJ1-1
d_call: -
cdr3_aa: CSESDPGSEAFF
cdr3_nt: TGCAGCGAATCGGATCCGGGTAGTGAAGCTTTCTTT

v_call: TRBV2
clone_size: -
j_call: TRBJ1-1
d_call: -
cdr3_aa: CASSQENTEAFF
cdr3_nt: TGTGCCAGCAGCCAGGAGAACACTGAAGCTTTCTTT

v_call: TRBV28
clone_size: -
j_call: TRBJ1-2
d_call: -
cdr3_aa: CTAGGLNYGYTF
cdr3_nt: TGTACCGCGGGGGGTCTAAACTATGGCTACACCTTC

v_call: TRBV5-1
clone_size: -
j_call: TRBJ2-2
d_call: TRBD1
cdr3_aa: CASSFNRGQVTGELFF
cdr3_nt: TGCGCCAGCAGCTTCAACAGGGGCCAGGTCACCGGGGAGCTGTTTTTT

v_call: TRBV28
clone_size: -
j_call: TRBJ1-2
d_call: TRBD1
cdr3_aa: CASSPSDRGYGYTF
cdr3_nt: TGTGCCAGCAGCCCCTCCGACAGGGGCTATGGCTACACCTTC

v_call: TRBV24-1
clone_size: -
j_call: TRBJ1-2
d_call: -
cdr3_aa: CATFGTANYGYTF
cdr3_nt: TGTGCCACCTTTGGTACCGCTAACTATGGCTACACCTTC

v_call: TRBV6-2/TRBV6-3
clone_size: -
j_call: TRBJ2-3
d_call: TRBD2
cdr3_aa: CASSYSTSGSTDTQYF
cdr3_nt: TGTGCCAGCAGTTACTCGACTAGCGGGAGCACAGATACGCAGTATTTT

v_call: TRBV2
clone_size: once
j_call: TRBJ1-2
d_call: -
cdr3_aa: CASRLDGYTF
cdr3_nt: TGTGCCAGCCGCCTGGATGGCTACACCTTC

v_call: TRBV7-9
clone_size: -
j_call: TRBJ2-7
d_call: TRBD2
cdr3_aa: CASSLSGVGYCEQYF
cdr3_nt: TGTGCCAGCAGCTTAAGCGGGGTGGGCTACTGCGAGCAGTACTTC

v_call: TRBV3-1/TRBV3-2
clone_size: once
j_call: TRBJ2-7
d_call: -
cdr3_aa: CASSHLEGSEQYF
cdr3_nt: TGTGCCAGCAGCCACCTAGAGGGGAGCGAGCAGTACTTC

v_call: TRBV5-1
clone_size: few
j_call: TRBJ2-7
d_call: -
cdr3_aa: CASSMDLSYEQYF
cdr3_nt: TGCGCCAGCAGCATGGACCTCTCCTACGAGCAGTACTTC

v_call: TRBV6-1
clone_size: -
j_call: TRBJ1-4
d_call: -
cdr3_aa: CASSEVYGEGEKLFF
cdr3_nt: TGTGCCAGCAGTGAAGTTTACGGCGAGGGGGAAAAACTGTTTTTT

v_call: TRBV19
clone_size: -
j_call: TRBJ1-1
d_call: TRBD1
cdr3_aa: CASSIKGAAGPAGAFF
cdr3_nt: TGTGCCAGTAGTATCAAGGGGGCCGCTGGGCCGGCGGGAGCTTTCTTT

v_call: TRBV12-3/TRBV12-4
clone_size: -
j_call: TRBJ1-1
d_call: -
cdr3_aa: CASSFVGVTAFF
cdr3_nt: TGTGCCAGCAGTTTTGTAGGGGTGACAGCTTTCTTT

v_call: TRBV2
clone_size: -
j_call: TRBJ1-5
d_call: -
cdr3_aa: CASSDEMVGNQPQHF
cdr3_nt: TGTGCCAGCAGTGATGAGATGGTGGGCAATCAGCCCCAGCATTTT

v_call: TRBV12-3/TRBV12-4
clone_size: -
j_call: TRBJ1-1
d_call: -
cdr3_aa: CASRQSGGTEAFF
cdr3_nt: TGTGCCAGCAGACAATCCGGTGGAACTGAAGCTTTCTTT

v_call: TRBV28
clone_size: -
j_call: TRBJ2-7
d_call: -
cdr3_aa: CASSLGRGSYEQYF
cdr3_nt: TGTGCCAGCAGTTTAGGAAGGGGGTCCTACGAGCAGTACTTC

v_call: TRBV6-6
clone_size: -
j_call: TRBJ2-7
d_call: TRBD2
cdr3_aa: CASRSGLVTGEQYF
cdr3_nt: TGTGCCAGCAGGTCGGGACTAGTAACGGGAGAGCAGTACTTC

v_call: TRBV14
clone_size: once
j_call: TRBJ2-7
d_call: -
cdr3_aa: CASSQLQGWEQYF
cdr3_nt: TGTGCCAGCAGCCAGTTACAGGGATGGGAGCAGTACTTC

v_call: TRBV5-6
clone_size: -
j_call: TRBJ2-3
d_call: -
cdr3_aa: CASSLTGGRTDTQYF
cdr3_nt: TGTGCCAGCAGCTTAACTGGGGGCCGCACAGATACGCAGTATTTT

v_call: TRBV3-1/TRBV3-2
clone_size: -
j_call: TRBJ2-3
d_call: TRBD2
cdr3_aa: CASSRTSGGADTQYF
cdr3_nt: TGTGCCAGCAGCCGGACTAGCGGGGGCGCAGATACGCAGTATTTT

v_call: TRBV6-6
clone_size: -
j_call: TRBJ2-1
d_call: TRBD2
cdr3_aa: CASSELAGAYNEQFF
cdr3_nt: TGTGCCAGCAGTGAGTTGGCGGGGGCCTACAATGAGCAGTTCTTC

v_call: TRBV2
clone_size: -
j_call: TRBJ2-1
d_call: TRBD2
cdr3_aa: CASAGGLDNEQFF
cdr3_nt: TGTGCCAGCGCGGGAGGACTTGACAATGAGCAGTTCTTC

v_call: TRBV12-3/TRBV12-4
clone_size: -
j_call: TRBJ1-5
d_call: -
cdr3_aa: CASSLLGSQPQHF
cdr3_nt: TGTGCCAGCAGTTTACTGGGATCTCAGCCCCAGCATTTT

v_call: TRBV2
clone_size: few
j_call: TRBJ2-5
d_call: -
cdr3_aa: CASSERDATQYF
cdr3_nt: TGTGCCAGCAGTGAAAGGGACGCGACCCAGTACTTC

v_call: TRBV28
clone_size: -
j_call: TRBJ2-7
d_call: TRBD1
cdr3_aa: CASSSAGTDLSYEQYF
cdr3_nt: TGTGCCAGCAGTTCCGCCGGGACAGACCTCTCCTACGAGCAGTACTTC

v_call: TRBV19
clone_size: -
j_call: TRBJ1-3
d_call: -
cdr3_aa: CASSPRGYSGNTIYF
cdr3_nt: TGTGCCAGTAGTCCCAGGGGCTACTCTGGAAACACCATATATTTT

v_call: TRBV5-1
clone_size: once
j_call: TRBJ2-5
d_call: -
cdr3_aa: CASSLARETQYF
cdr3_nt: TGCGCCAGCAGCTTGGCCAGAGAGACCCAGTACTTC

v_call: TRBV15
clone_size: -
j_call: TRBJ1-1
d_call: -
cdr3_aa: CATSGPGTENTEAFF
cdr3_nt: TGTGCCACCAGCGGGCCTGGCACAGAGAACACTGAAGCTTTCTTT

v_call: TRBV7-8
clone_size: -
j_call: TRBJ2-5
d_call: -
cdr3_aa: CASSFGSKETQYF
cdr3_nt: TGTGCCAGCAGCTTCGGTTCTAAAGAGACCCAGTACTTC

v_call: TRBV10-1
clone_size: -
j_call: TRBJ2-3
d_call: -
cdr3_aa: CASSAPGETDTQYF
cdr3_nt: TGCGCCAGCAGTGCTCCCGGGGAGACAGATACGCAGTATTTT

v_call: TRBV2
clone_size: -
j_call: TRBJ1-1
d_call: TRBD1
cdr3_aa: CASSGDRANTEAFF
cdr3_nt: TGTGCCAGCAGTGGGGACAGGGCGAACACTGAAGCTTTCTTT

v_call: TRBV11-1
clone_size: -
j_call: TRBJ2-7
d_call: -
cdr3_aa: CASSLQKSYEQYF
cdr3_nt: TGTGCCAGCAGCCTACAAAAGTCCTACGAGCAGTACTTC

v_call: TRBV5-4
clone_size: -
j_call: TRBJ1-5
d_call: -
cdr3_aa: CASSAAGANQPQHF
cdr3_nt: TGTGCCAGCAGCGCCGCCGGGGCCAATCAGCCCCAGCATTTT

v_call: TRBV5-1
clone_size: -
j_call: TRBJ1-2
d_call: -
cdr3_aa: CASSDGQYYGYTF
cdr3_nt: TGCGCCAGCAGCGACGGACAGTACTATGGCTACACCTTC

v_call: TRBV2
clone_size: -
j_call: TRBJ1-2
d_call: -
cdr3_aa: CASSETGANYGYTF
cdr3_nt: TGTGCCAGCAGCGAAACAGGTGCCAACTATGGCTACACCTTC

v_call: TRBV19
clone_size: -
j_call: TRBJ1-6
d_call: -
cdr3_aa: CASSVRTGRVTPSPLHF
cdr3_nt: TGTGCCAGTAGTGTCCGGACTGGGCGGGTTACCCCCTCACCCCTCCACTTT

v_call: TRBV5-1
clone_size: -
j_call: TRBJ1-4
d_call: TRBD1
cdr3_aa: CASSPRTGGTNEKLFF
cdr3_nt: TGCGCCAGCAGCCCGAGGACAGGGGGAACTAATGAAAAACTGTTTTTT

v_call: TRBV7-8
clone_size: -
j_call: TRBJ2-2
d_call: -
cdr3_aa: CASSLVRGLGGAGELFF
cdr3_nt: TGTGCCAGCAGCTTAGTACGTGGCCTGGGGGGCGCCGGGGAGCTGTTTTTT

v_call: TRBV27
clone_size: -
j_call: TRBJ2-2
d_call: -
cdr3_aa: CASKLDGRGSTGELFF
cdr3_nt: TGTGCCAGCAAGTTGGACGGGCGAGGGTCCACCGGGGAGCTGTTTTTT

v_call: TRBV25-1
clone_size: -
j_call: TRBJ1-4
d_call: -
cdr3_aa: CASNRGSNEKLFF
cdr3_nt: TGTGCCAGCAACCGGGGGTCTAATGAAAAACTGTTTTTT

v_call: TRBV7-9
clone_size: few
j_call: TRBJ2-3
d_call: TRBD1
cdr3_aa: CASSFIRQGAWYF
cdr3_nt: TGTGCCAGCAGCTTTATACGACAGGGGGCATGGTATTTT

v_call: TRBV7-8
clone_size: -
j_call: TRBJ2-1
d_call: -
cdr3_aa: CASSSGTTEGYNEQFF
cdr3_nt: TGTGCCAGCAGCTCCGGGACCACAGAGGGCTACAATGAGCAGTTCTTC